The clone carrying this T cell receptor (beta chain) was picked up a small number of times. Its antigen is not known. The entry originates in a study of OX40 agonist ivuxolimab in advanced cancers. Study-level information: Three patients, one with hepatocellular carcinoma and two with cutaneous melanoma, responded partially.

Profiling relied on immunoSEQ multiplex PCR, and the TCRdb table lists in-frame clones only, not all of them. The table includes about 71,000 clones, roughly three quarters detected once. Study-wide results and caveats: Undetermined was the antigen specificity of the expanded peripheral T cells.

Germline CDR1 and CDR2: SGHRS and YFSETQ. The CDR3 has 15 residues. Trimming removed 0 bases from V and 5 bases from J; junction bases left unmatched: 7. The origin of this receptor is an adult with an advanced solid tumor such as melanoma, head and neck, liver or kidney cancer. Sample: CD4+ or CD8+ T cells sorted from blood, taken in a trial of the OX40 agonist ivuxolimab. The V call is TRBV5-1, the J call TRBJ2-5; 7 nucleotides agree with TRBD2. CDR3 coding DNA: TGCGCCAGCAGCTTGGGCGGAGGGAGGGTGGAGACCCAGTACTTC. This gives the protein CASSLGGGRVETQYF.